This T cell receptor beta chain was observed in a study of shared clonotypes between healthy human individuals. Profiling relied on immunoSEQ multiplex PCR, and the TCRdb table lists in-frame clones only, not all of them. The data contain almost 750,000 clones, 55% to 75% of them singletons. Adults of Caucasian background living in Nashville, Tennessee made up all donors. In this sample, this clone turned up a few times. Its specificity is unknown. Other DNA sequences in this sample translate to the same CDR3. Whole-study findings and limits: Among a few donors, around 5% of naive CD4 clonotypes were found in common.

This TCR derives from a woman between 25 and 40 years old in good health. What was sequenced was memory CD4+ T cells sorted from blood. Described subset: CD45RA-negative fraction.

The chain's CDR3 is CASSYTGSSGNTIYF. The DNA of the CDR3 is TGTGCCAGCAGTTACACGGGGAGCTCTGGAAACACCATATATTTT. The chain joins TRBV6-5 to TRBJ1-3; D is unresolved. Germline V lookup: CDR1 MNHEY, CDR2 SVGAGI. The ends were cut back, 2 bases at V and 0 bases at J, with 8 bases in the middle. The CDR3 covers 15 residues.